This T cell receptor (beta chain) originates from a study of shared clonotypes between healthy human individuals (dated by TCRdb to 2019 to 2021). A note on the overall study: Two women and three men aged 18 to 49 years were included in the cohort. The study deeply sequenced blood TCR repertoires of five healthy adults to estimate repertoire size and the extent of clonotype sharing between individuals. To increase sequencing depth and limit assay-specific biases, different laboratories used diverse techniques to prepare libraries and sequence TCR repertoires. Leukapheresis yielded between about 0.94 and 8.9 billion PBMCs per donor. What the research found in general, with its limitations: Sampling was limited to blood, and TCR repertoires in tissue likely differ from TCR repertoires in blood. Based on pairwise subsampling, the degree of clonotype sharing among donors was expected to be affected by sequencing depth. Because the study included only a small number of donors, the genetic and exposure-history diversity represented was limited.

The donors were healthy, HIV-negative adults with no recently reported acute infections or vaccinations. Every donor was a Caucasian adult living in Nashville, Tennessee, USA. In the unsorted samples, tens of millions of PBMCs were counted, and genomic DNA was extracted using the QIAamp DNA Blood Mini kit. After blood collection by leukapheresis, PBMCs were isolated using Ficoll-Histopaque density gradient centrifugation and then cryopreserved in the vapor phase of liquid nitrogen. This clone was seen a handful of times. No antigen is known for it. No base qualities exist here, and no much larger clone lies one base off it. Using the deep immunoSEQ assay, TCR CDR3 regions were amplified from genomic DNA by multiplex PCR. Extracted genomic DNA from each cell subset was distributed evenly across all wells of several immunoSEQ 96-well plates, and each plate was treated as a replicate. For unsorted PBMC, each replicate PCR was loaded with around 300 ng genomic DNA, equivalent to tens of thousands of T cell genomes. Ten immunoSEQ deep assay plates were used to sequence unsorted PBMC genomic DNA. Purified libraries were quantified with a Qubit 3.0 fluorometer, sized on a Bioanalyzer 2100, and re-quantified with the KAPA Library Quantification kit. A separate single-read 150-cycle Illumina NextSeq 550 flow cell was used to sequence each immunoSEQ 96-well plate. In the authors' own workflow: Because the immunoSEQ output included only junctional sequences and no quality scores, the filtering could not be the same as the filtering used for full-length reads. Sequences were annotated with PyIR, a Python wrapper for IgBLAST v1.9, using IMGT germline references to assign V/J genes and CDR3. Reads were filtered out if the reads had weak V/J assignments (E-value above 1e-6), no CDR3, stop codons, out-of-frame junctions, or ambiguous translated residues. V3J clonotypes were defined as sequences sharing an identical inferred V gene, J gene, and CDR3 amino acid sequence. Percentage overlap between repertoires was calculated by dividing the number of shared unique clonotypes by the size of the smaller repertoire. Three approaches were used to assess repertoire richness: RTK rarefaction, the Chao1 estimator, and Recon v2.1 estimates of unobserved clonotypes. TCRdb holds this immuneACCESS table with in-frame rearrangements only. Some clones are missing; in checked studies, unresolved V genes explain under half, and the rest has no known cause. The V and J calls and the clone size are those of that table, but D and trimming were determined from the DNA. For this sample there are about 480,000 clones; roughly 79% appear just once. The ten largest clones capture roughly an eighth of the sample.

The CDR3 spans 15 residues, from the cysteine through the phenylalanine. The kept DNA is CDR3 alone, 45 bases in frame from the first base. The CDR1 and CDR2 encoded by the germline V gene are MDHEN and SYDVKM. Trimming removed 4 bases from V and 3 bases from J; the gene matches leave 5 bases unexplained. Sequenced input: PBMCs. The chain joins TRBV28 to TRBJ1-4, with TRBD1 identical over 7 junction bases. The clonotype originates from a woman in her forties in good health. Some clones in this sample may be carry-over from other donors' samples. The CDR3 in this case is CASSSSGQPNEKLFF. The DNA sequence follows: TGTGCCAGCAGTTCGTCGGGACAGCCTAATGAAAAACTGTTTTTT.